The clone carrying this T cell receptor beta chain appeared a single time. These data originate in a study of blood T cell repertoires in COVID-19. Study in general: Some COVID-19 samples were acute and others convalescent; all came from the United States, Italy and Spain. PBMCs, B-cell-depleted T cells, or T cells provided the cDNA or gDNA that made up the material.

Per the authors' pipeline: The authors estimated nucleated cell counts from reference gene primer amplification. The table came from immunoSEQ multiplex PCR; TCRdb's copy has only in-frame clones and leaves some out. That table furnishes V, J and clone size, whereas the DNA furnished D and trimming. The table lists about 260,000 clones, about nine tenths of them singletons. The sequenced sample was peripheral blood. This TCR came from a woman aged 40 to 49 with acute or convalescent COVID-19.

The DNA of the CDR3 is TGTGCCAGCAGCTTAGTAGGGACTAGCGGGGCAGATACGCAGTATTTT. Its protein product is CASSLVGTSGADTQYF. This chain uses TRBV7-6 with TRBJ2-3, with 13 positions matching TRBD2. This CDR3 is built from 16 residues. Per the germline V gene, CDR1 is SGHVS and CDR2 is FNYEAQ. V was clipped by 1 base and J by 4 bases; unmatched bases: 2.